One and the same sample provided the 23 T cell receptor beta chains below, sequenced in a study of T cell changes during pregnancy in multiple sclerosis (dated by TCRdb to about 2019). Libraries were constructed by the immunoSEQ multiplex PCR assay. TCRdb carries this immuneACCESS record with in-frame sequences only. Its versions omit some clonotypes, under half of them owing to an unresolved V gene in the studies checked, with the rest unexplained. In all, the sample holds approximately 50,000 clones, and 92% of those were seen once. The ten largest account for less than 0.65% of the sample. This material consisted of CD4+ T cells from peripheral blood mononuclear cells, taken after pregnancy. Receptors originate from a female donor with multiple sclerosis, enrolled in a pregnancy study.

The V and J genes are TRBV20-1 and TRBJ2-5; perhaps TRBD1 as D (5 bases). CDR1 is DFQATT, CDR2 SNEGSKA, per germline (reference sequence). The CDR3 has 11 residues. Between the trimmed V and J ends, which lost 6 bases and 5 bases, there was a span of 10 bases. The CDR3 nucleotides are TGCAGTGCAAGGGGTTTTGAGACCCAGTACTTC. Translating it yields CSARGFETQYF.

This chain connects TRBV28 to TRBJ2-1; 7 nucleotides align to TRBD2. The germline gives CDR1 MDHEN, CDR2 SYDVKM. The CDR3 extends over 12 amino acids. V dropped 2 bases and J dropped 10; count of bases not matched to a gene: 2. This CDR3 reads CASSLIGREQFF. The CDR3 bases are TGTGCCAGCAGTTTAATCGGGAGGGAGCAGTTCTTC.

The chain is built from TRBV27 and TRBJ1-4, with D perhaps TRBD1 (5 bases). Germline V gives CDR1 MNHEY, CDR2 SMNVEV (reference sequence). The CDR3 has 15 residues. The V end was cut by 3 bases, the J end by 3 bases, with 11 bases between. In DNA form, the CDR3 reads TGTGCCAGCAGTTTTATCGGCAGGGCTAATGAAAAACTGTTTTTT. It yields the protein CASSFIGRANEKLFF.

This rearrangement joins TRBV30 to TRBJ2-1; 8 bases are a match to TRBD1. The CDR3 is 17 amino acids. Per germline, CDR1 GTSNPN and CDR2 SVGIG (reference sequence). Unmatched junction bases numbered 15, after V lost 4 bases and J lost 4 bases. This CDR3 reads CAWIRRSRDRQYNEQFF. The CDR3 DNA follows: TGTGCCTGGATACGCCGCTCCCGGGACAGGCAGTACAATGAGCAGTTCTTC.

The rearrangement links TRBV15 to TRBJ2-6, with D unresolved. Per the germline V gene, CDR1 is LNHNV and CDR2 is YYDKDF (reference sequence). CDR3 size: 15 residues. With 0 bases removed from V and 0 bases from J, the gap between germline ends came to 3 bases. CDR3 sequence reads: CATSRDYSGANVLTF. The CDR3, as DNA: TGTGCCACCAGCAGAGACTACTCTGGGGCCAACGTCCTGACTTTC.

The chain combines TRBV5-1 with TRBJ2-3, with TRBD2 matching over 8 bases. The V gene end was trimmed by 0 bases and the J gene end by 0 bases; junction bases not matched to a gene: 9. The CDR3 extends over 18 amino acids. Germline V gives CDR1 SGHRS, CDR2 YFSETQ. DNA for the CDR3: TGCGCCAGCAGCTTGGTCAGCGGGGGTGTCACTAGCACAGATACGCAGTATTTT. Translating it yields CASSLVSGGVTSTDTQYF.

CDR3 nucleotides: TGCGCCAGCAGCCAAGGACCCAAGGGGTACAATGAGCAGTTCTTC. Its protein is CASSQGPKGYNEQFF. The V gene is TRBV4-3, the J gene TRBJ2-1, with D possibly TRBD1 on 5 matching bases. Germline V lookup: CDR1 LGHNA, CDR2 YSLEER. There are 15 residues in the CDR3. V gave up 1 base and J gave up 4 bases, with 11 bases separating them.

The genes are TRBV4-3 and TRBJ1-4; D remains ambiguous. The CDR3 is 13 residues long. V lost 1 base, J lost 11 bases, and 11 bases lay in between. Germline CDR1 is LGHNA and CDR2 is YSLEER. The CDR3 bases are TGCGCCAGCAGCCAAGGCCCCTCCGGGAAACTGTTTTTT. Translated: CASSQGPSGKLFF.

V is TRBV27 and J is TRBJ2-7; tentative D call: TRBD1 (5 bases). The germline V gene has CDR1 MNHEY and CDR2 SMNVEV (reference sequence). V was shortened by 4 bases and J by 0 bases, with 13 bases between the two germline ends. This CDR3 comprises 15 residues. CDR3 loop: CASSSWAGLSYEQYF. In DNA form, the CDR3 reads TGTGCCAGCAGTTCCTGGGCAGGGCTCTCCTACGAGCAGTACTTC.

This chain uses TRBV9 with TRBJ2-7; 7 nucleotides align to TRBD1. This CDR3 has 14 amino acids. Trimming at V came to 0 bases and at J to 5 bases, leaving 5 bases not matched to a gene. The V gene's germline CDR1 is SGDLS and CDR2 YYNGEE. CDR3 DNA: TGTGCCAGCAGCGTAGTCGGGCAGGGGGACGAGCAGTACTTC. As protein: CASSVVGQGDEQYF.

This CDR3 reads CASSQGGGRAADTQYF. For the CDR3, the DNA is TGCGCCAGCAGCCAAGGGGGCGGGAGGGCCGCAGATACGCAGTATTTT. This chain connects TRBV4-1 to TRBJ2-3, with 9 bases lining up with TRBD2. Germline values: CDR1 MGHRA, CDR2 YSYEKL. V shed 1 base, J shed 4 bases, and the junction held 6 bases outside the gene matches. The CDR3 consists of 16 residues.

V and J are TRBV5-4 and TRBJ1-1; D is perhaps TRBD1 (6 bases). The CDR3 covers 15 residues. The germline gives CDR1 SGHNT, CDR2 YYREEE (reference sequence). V lost 4 bases and J 2 bases, leaving 15 bases between the germline ends. For the CDR3, the DNA is TGTGCCAGCAGCCCGGCCCAGGGGCCCAACACTGAAGCTTTCTTT. Translation: CASSPAQGPNTEAFF.

The chain combines TRBV2 with TRBJ1-3; possibly TRBD1 for D (6 bases). The germline V gene encodes CDR1 SNHLY and CDR2 FYNNEI. Trimming removed 6 bases from V and 4 bases from J, with 13 bases in between. This CDR3 spans 14 amino acids. The CDR3 region has the DNA TGTGCCAGCAGCAAACAGGGCCCGGGAAACACCATATATTTT. This translates into CASSKQGPGNTIYF.

This clone was found a few times. The chain has TRBV28 and TRBJ1-5; 7 nucleotides match TRBD1. After removal of 9 bases from V and 3 bases from J, the junction contained 11 bases not matched to a gene. The CDR3 contains 15 residues. Germline V gene lookup returns CDR1 MDHEN and CDR2 SYDVKM. CDR3 nucleotides: TGTGCCAGTATGGGACAGACGAATAACAATCAGCCCCAGCATTTT. It encodes CASMGQTNNNQPQHF. The full variable domain, in which reference TRBV28 and TRBJ1-5 provide the parts outside the CDR3, is DVKVTQSSRYLVKRTGEKVFLECVQDMDHENMFWYRQDPGLGLRLIYFSYDVKMKEKGDIPEGYSVSREKKERFSLILESASTNQTSMYLCASMGQTNNNQPQHFGDGTRLSIL.

This chain uses TRBV30 with TRBJ1-2, with D unclear. Per the germline V gene, CDR1 is GTSNPN and CDR2 is SVGIG (reference sequence). This CDR3 has 11 amino acids. Trimming pared 3 bases from V and 4 bases from J, leaving 6 bases between. DNA for the CDR3: TGTGCCTGGAGCGCCGGCTATGGCTACACCTTC. The encoded protein is CAWSAGYGYTF.

This sequence joins TRBV10-2 and TRBJ2-7; D perhaps matches TRBD1 (6 bases). V dropped 6 bases and J dropped 2 bases, with 26 bases sitting between them. The length of the CDR3 is 18 residues. Germline V gene data show CDR1 as WSHSY and CDR2 as SAAADI. The CDR3 coding sequence is TGCGCCAGCAGCGTTGGTGGGGGCGGTCCGAGAAATACCTACGAGCAGTACTTC. Encoded protein: CASSVGGGGPRNTYEQYF.

J is TRBJ2-3 and V is TRBV5-4, with TRBD2 matching 8 bases. The germline V gene has CDR1 SGHNT and CDR2 YYREEE (reference sequence). This CDR3 comprises 17 residues. V dropped 4 bases and J dropped 4; count of bases not matched to a gene: 14. The CDR3 coding sequence is TGTGCCAGCAGCCCTCTACTAGCGGTCGATATGGCAGATACGCAGTATTTT. This encodes CASSPLLAVDMADTQYF. Looking up the rest from reference TRBV5-4 and TRBJ2-3 gives the full variable domain: ETGVTQSPTHLIKTRGQQVTLRCSSQSGHNTVSWYQQALGQGPQFIFQYYREEENGRGNFPPRFSGLQFPNYSSELNVNALELDDSALYLCASSPLLAVDMADTQYFGPGTRLTVL.

The chain employs TRBV19 and TRBJ1-5; D is ambiguous. CDR1 and CDR2 (germline): LNHDA, SQIVND (reference sequence). Deletions cut 3 bases from V and 7 bases from J, with 13 bases between. The CDR3 consists of 14 residues. CDR3 DNA sequence: TGTGCCAGTAGTATCGGTAGGAGTGACCAGCCCCAGCATTTT. The encoded protein is CASSIGRSDQPQHF.

The J gene is TRBJ2-7, the V gene TRBV13; TRBD1 agrees at 7 bases. Trimming at V came to 5 bases and at J to 1 base, leaving 11 bases not matched to a gene. The CDR3 covers 16 residues. Germline V gives CDR1 PRHDT, CDR2 FYEKMQ (reference sequence). The DNA for the CDR3 is TGTGCCAGCAGCCAAACGACAGGGAGTGCATCCTACGAGCAGTACTTC. Amino acid sequence: CASSQTTGSASYEQYF.

This chain uses TRBV7-2 with TRBJ1-3; the match to TRBD1 covers 9 bases. V gave up 5 bases and J gave up 7 bases; unmatched junction bases: 9. Germline assignment: CDR1 SGHTA and CDR2 FQGNSA. This CDR3 is built from 15 residues. CDR3: CASSPGTGQGNTIYF. Here the CDR3 DNA reads TGTGCCAGCAGCCCCGGGACAGGGCAAGGGAACACCATATATTTT.

On this clone itself: Its ends do not fully match the called genes, so a read error is possible. The chain recombines TRBV30 with TRBJ1-4; 8 nucleotides align to TRBD1. Germline values: CDR1 GTSNPN, CDR2 SVGIG (reference sequence). The CDR3 length is 15 residues. This chain's CDR3 is CAWSATGARNDKLFF. The CDR3 DNA sequence: TGTGCCTGGAGCGCGACAGGGGCGAGAAATGACAAACTGTTTTTT.

The chain links TRBV7-3 to TRBJ2-3, with D possibly being TRBD2 (6 bases). The germline V gene encodes CDR1 SGHTA and CDR2 FQGTGA. CDR3 size: 16 residues. V was trimmed by 3 bases and J by 0 bases, leaving 13 bases between them. CDR3 residues: CASSFRAGPSTDTQYF. The CDR3 DNA reads as TGTGCCAGCAGCTTTCGAGCGGGCCCTAGCACAGATACGCAGTATTTT.

The chain couples TRBV29-1 to TRBJ2-7; D is possibly TRBD2 (5 bases). V lost 6 bases to trimming and J lost 3 bases, with 12 bases between them. This CDR3 comprises 12 residues. From germline, CDR1 is SQVTM and CDR2 ANQGSEA. DNA of the CDR3: TGCAGCGTCGGTCCGGGGAGCTACGAGCAGTACTTC. This sequence encodes CSVGPGSYEQYF.